The 9 T cell receptor beta chains presented below share a single source sample, sequenced in a study of T cells after yellow fever vaccination. Each CDR3 protein is one row after TCRdb ran MiXCR on the 5' RACE reads. The sample lists approximately 550,000 distinct CDR3 sequences, around an eighth occurring once. The specimen was PBMCs, collected on the day of the yellow fever booster vaccination. These receptors came from a man between 25 and 39 years old who received the YFV17D yellow fever vaccine.

This clonotype was observed a few times. The chain joins TRBV27 to TRBJ1-3; D remains unclear. The V gene lost 11 bases and the J gene lost 4 bases, with 18 bases spanning the gap. Germline CDR1 reads MNHEY; CDR2 reads SMNVEV (reference sequence). This CDR3 contains 14 residues. Here the CDR3 reads CACTPGRDGNTIYF. The CDR3 DNA reads TGTGCCTGCACCCCCGGGCGAGACGGAAACACCATATATTTT.

This clonotype turned up a few times. This chain uses TRBV5-1 with TRBJ2-5; the match to TRBD2 covers 12 bases. The V gene's germline CDR1 is SGHRS and CDR2 YFSETQ. Trimming removed 3 bases from V and 5 bases from J; junction bases left unmatched: 5. The CDR3 contains 15 residues. CDR3 sequence: CASSSRTSGKETQYF. The CDR3 DNA follows: TGCGCCAGCAGCTCACGGACTAGCGGGAAGGAGACCCAGTACTTC. Together with reference TRBV5-1 and TRBJ2-5, the CDR3 gives the full variable domain: KAGVTQTPRYLIKTRGQQVTLSCSPISGHRSVSWYQQTPGQGLQFLFEYFSETQRNKGNFPGRFSGRQFSNSRSEMNVSTLELGDSALYLCASSSRTSGKETQYFGPGTRLLVL.

This clonotype came up a few times. The genes are TRBV4-3 and TRBJ2-5; 13 bases are shared with TRBD2. Germline lookup yields CDR1 LGHNA and CDR2 YSLEER. V was pared by 1 base and J by 5 bases, with 7 bases of the junction left unmatched. This CDR3 has 17 residues. The CDR3 protein is CASSQGTSGSYFETQYF. The CDR3 nucleotides read TGCGCCAGCAGCCAAGGGACTAGCGGGAGTTATTTTGAGACCCAGTACTTC.

As concerns this clonotype: A junction end diverges from the germline sequence, so it may reflect a read error. The V call is TRBV19, the J call TRBJ2-1, with a possible D match to TRBD1 (6 bases). Germline CDR1 and CDR2: LNHDA and SQIVND (reference sequence). The CDR3 is 16 amino acids. The CDR3 bases are TGTGCCAGTAGTATTCGTCAGGGGAGATCCTACAATGAGCACTTCTTC. The encoded protein is CASSIRQGRSYNEHFF.

There are a few counts of this clonotype. The chain has TRBV28 and TRBJ1-6; D remains unclear. The CDR3 contains 13 residues. V lost 6 bases, J lost 10 bases, and 13 bases lay in between. Germline V lookup: CDR1 MDHEN, CDR2 SYDVKM. This CDR3 reads CASRTGPYSPLHF. The CDR3, as DNA: TGTGCCAGCAGAACCGGACCCTACTCACCCCTCCACTTT.

The CDR3 DNA sequence: TGTGCCAGCTCACTCGGGAACCTGAACGAAAAACTGTTTTTT. It specifies CASSLGNLNEKLFF. This chain uses TRBV18 with TRBJ1-4; D remains ambiguous. From germline, CDR1 is KGHSH and CDR2 LQKENI. V lost 4 bases and J lost 8, with 14 bases in between. This CDR3 spans 14 amino acids.

The chain links TRBV18 to TRBJ2-2; D might be TRBD2 (5 bases). Germline V gives CDR1 KGHSH, CDR2 LQKENI. This CDR3 spans 15 amino acids. V was shortened by 3 bases and J by 0 bases, with 8 bases between the two germline ends. CDR3 region: CASSPRASNTGELFF. Here the CDR3 DNA reads TGTGCCAGCTCACCGCGGGCGTCGAACACCGGGGAGCTGTTTTTT.

Only a few counts were recorded for this clonotype. The V call is TRBV11-2, the J call TRBJ1-2, with 8 nucleotides matching TRBD1. The V segment lost 2 bases and the J segment 7 bases; nucleotides outside the gene matches: 9. The CDR3 consists of 15 residues. In germline, CDR1 is SGHAT, CDR2 FQNNGV. The CDR3 DNA sequence: TGTGCCAGCAGCTTATTTTCGGGGACAGGAGCTGGCTACACCTTC. Translation gives CASSLFSGTGAGYTF. Combining the CDR3 with reference TRBV11-2 and TRBJ1-2 gives the whole variable domain EAGVAQSPRYKIIEKRQSVAFWCNPISGHATLYWYQQILGQGPKLLIQFQNNGVVDDSQLPKDRFSAERLKGVDSTLKIQPAKLEDSAVYLCASSLFSGTGAGYTFGSGTRLTVV.

This clonotype was seen a few times. This chain links TRBV7-9 with TRBJ2-5; D is perhaps TRBD1 or TRBD2 (5 bases each). The CDR3 contains 17 residues. V lost 3 bases and J lost 4, with 21 bases in between. Germline lookup yields CDR1 SEHNR and CDR2 FQNEAQ (reference sequence). The chain's CDR3 is CASSFRGALGETETQYF. The DNA of the CDR3 is TGTGCCAGCAGCTTTAGAGGGGCATTGGGGGAGACAGAGACCCAGTACTTC. Looking up the rest from reference TRBV7-9 and TRBJ2-5 gives the full variable domain: DTGVSQNPRHKITKRGQNVTFRCDPISEHNRLYWYRQTLGQGPEFLTYFQNEAQLEKSRLLSDRFSAERPKGSFSTLEIQRTEQGDSAMYLCASSFRGALGETETQYFGPGTRLLVL.